This entry features one T cell receptor (beta chain) sequence. Which antigen it targets is not known. Libraries were prepared through the immunoSEQ multiplex PCR assay. For the multiplex PCR, a mixture combining 60 forward primers for TCR Vbeta segments and 13 reverse primers for TCR Jbeta segments was used. Amplification of the CDR3 region of rearranged TCR beta genes was performed with a multiplex PCR assay on genomic DNA. Amplified TCR beta libraries were sequenced as 87-base-pair reads on the Illumina HiSeq System. The study's processing was this. In a later analysis, 80 million or so unique TCR beta chains were counted across the approximately 670 repertoires, and roughly 10 million of these chains were shared by at least two donors. Raw reads were error-corrected and collapsed into unique sequences by a nearest-neighbor algorithm in which closely related sequences were merged to remove PCR and sequencing errors. Alignment of CDR3 sequences to IMGT reference sequences was used to assign V, D and J gene segments. For a sequence to be retained, at least a six-nucleotide match to both a V gene segment and a J gene segment was required. A rearrangement counted as productive if the CDR3 had no stop codons and remained in frame with V and J, and every other rearrangement counted as non-productive. CDR3 was defined according to IMGT convention as the region running from the second conserved V-encoded cysteine to the conserved J-encoded phenylalanine. Sequences without an unambiguous match to a single V gene segment were excluded from the earlier analysis of about 600 of the donors. In an earlier analysis of 587 of the donors, a V segment was called functional when productive rearrangements were above 56.7%, and segregating when the standard deviation between donors exceeded 5%. To diagnose cytomegalovirus status from the catalog of TCR beta chain sequences, a statistical classification framework was built. In a later analysis, TCR nucleotide sequences were compared against IMGT/GENE-DB human TR gene sequences so that V and J genes could be assigned. The TCRdist pipeline was used in a later analysis to assign CDR3 sequences and most-parsimonious VDJ recombination scenarios. In a later analysis, each TCR beta chain was defined by its CDR3 amino acid sequence together with its V-gene family, and reads lacking a unique V-gene family were excluded. In a later analysis, 500 to 650 highly shared, low-generation-probability nucleotide sequences were removed to address suspected cross-contamination and a sequencing artifact. In a later analysis, a clonal expansion index was calculated for each public chain from normalized within-repertoire ranks of inferred template counts. In a later analysis, generation probabilities were computed using a VDJ recombination model fitted to out-of-frame rearrangements, and the results were checked against IGoR. In a later analysis, hypergeometric tests were used to score TCR-TCR, TCR-HLA and TCR-CMV co-occurrence, with a repertoire-size bias correction applied to TCR pairs. To estimate false discovery rates, a later analysis permuted the HLA or CMV assignments 20 times. In a later analysis, co-occurring TCRs were grouped using DBSCAN, with TCRdist sequence similarity added in when clustering inside HLA-allele-positive subsets. Co-occurrence clustering excluded repertoires with fewer than 30,000 or more than 120,000 public chains, plus five with anomalous nucleotide sharing. TCRdb carries this immuneACCESS record with in-frame sequences only. Its versions omit some clonotypes, under half of them owing to an unresolved V gene in the studies checked, with the rest unexplained. V, J and clone size derive from that table, while D and trimming were established from the DNA sequence. This sample's clone table shows 40,000 to 60,000 clones. Clones ranked in the top ten supply less than 2.5% of the sample.

This entry is derived from a study of cytomegalovirus exposure and HLA in healthy donors (dated by TCRdb to 2016 to 2017). Describing the broader study: An earlier analysis of roughly 630 of the donors reported approximately 290 Gb of sequence data and more than 90 million unique TCR beta sequences from 150 million to 200 million T cells. Four or five DR-DQ haplotypes were handled as single units for association and clustering because linkage in the cohort was strong. The study profiled the T cell repertoires of 500 to 800 subjects by immunosequencing and related them to cytomegalovirus serostatus. Typing coverage varied by locus: roughly 620-640 donors for A, B, C, DRB1 and DQB1; around 560 for DQA1; over 600 for DPA1; some 470 for DPB1. An earlier analysis of approximately 640 of the donors applied high-throughput TCR beta sequencing to assess whether each TCR beta V gene segment acted as functional or pseudogenic. Among some 410 genotyped donors of the cohort, an average of 235,054 unique TCR beta nucleotide sequences were sequenced per donor, about a sixth of them non-productive. Both class I and class II loci were covered by HLA typing, at four-digit resolution. The aim of the study was to test whether cataloging public T cell receptors could identify signatures of past pathogen exposure. All discovery cohort repertoires had been generated on a single sequencing platform. In the later analysis, no new phenotypic data were used to find candidate immune exposures; instead, reliance was placed on TCR beta sequences and their occurrence across donors. A separate validation cohort of 100 to 150 different subjects was used in addition to the approximately 700-subject first cohort. Donor age, sex, ethnicity and CMV serostatus were compiled alongside the repertoire data. Among the roughly 400 genotyped donors, approximately 77% belonged to the genetic ancestry cluster associated with self-reported Caucasian donors. High-throughput TCR immunosequencing, statistical association of individual TCRs with disease status, and machine learning were combined to predict cytomegalovirus infection status. A later analysis re-analyzed previously published TCR beta repertoires from 600 to 850 donors and added high-resolution HLA genotyping to study TCR occurrence patterns. An early release that covered more than 550 HLA-typed donors contained about 300 gigabases of sequencing data and 70 million to 100 million unique TCR sequences. A later genetic analysis took genome-wide SNP genotypes for about 65% of the 666 donors and used that subset as a discovery cohort. Results and caveats for the whole study, not just this receptor: The authors suggested that the approach could potentially be extended to other disease states and immunological phenotypes. While some public TCRs were present in many individuals, most TCR sequences turned up only very rarely across donors. CMV serostatus was the only immune exposure information available for the cohort. The study gave a list of over 150 TCR beta chains associated with cytomegalovirus. A later analysis reported that several top co-occurrence clusters appeared linked to parvovirus B19, influenza, CMV and Epstein-Barr virus. Assigning TCR associations to individual alleles was difficult when HLA alleles, especially DR and DQ, strongly co-occurred. In a later analysis, most CMV-associated TCR beta chains were found to appear HLA-restricted, with HLA associations seemingly driven largely by CMV exposure. A few of the identified cytomegalovirus-associated TCR beta chains were confirmed in vitro to be specific for cytomegalovirus antigens. In an earlier analysis of more than 450 of the donors, most TCR beta V segments were observed in productive rearrangements about 90% or about 30% of the time, broadly matching IMGT annotations. Only TCR beta chains were sequenced in this cohort, and the absence of alpha or paired-chain data limited detectable features. Cytomegalovirus status was reported to be diagnosed by the classifier with high specificity and sensitivity in both the original and validation cohorts. Some IMGT-functional V segments, including TRBV6-2 and TRBV6-3, could not be distinguished by the 87-base-pair reads and were therefore excluded. In a later genetic analysis, a missense DCLRE1C variant was associated with V-gene and J-gene trimming of TCR beta chains, and the association was replicated in an independent cohort. Presence/absence analyses assumed roughly uniform sequencing depth across donors, an assumption that may not hold. Because HLA typing was unavailable for some donors at each locus, only the typed subset was used in association tests. Compared with the approximately 670-donor mean, donors in an Asian-associated ancestry cluster had fewer N-insertions in productive TCRs, according to a later genetic analysis. A later analysis found that TCR association rates varied across HLA loci, with DRB1 alleles showing the most associated TCRs and HLA-C alleles the fewest. Because counts were too low, fewer than 20 rarely observed V segments, including chromosome 9 orphons, were excluded from the earlier analysis of several hundred of the donors. At a false discovery rate of 0.05, a later analysis linked 15,000 to 20,000 TCR beta sequences to specific HLA alleles. A further reported finding was that TCR beta sequences accurately predicted the HLA-A and HLA-B alleles for most subjects in the first cohort. Correlated functional status among segregating V segments might reflect linkage disequilibrium, but an unknown experimental factor could not be ruled out. In a later analysis, HLA-associated TCR beta chains showed more clonal expansion and lower generation probabilities than non-associated chains that were equally common. A cluster of highly shared sequence variants was judged likely to represent a technical artifact of the sequencing pipeline.

V is cut back by 5 bases and J by 10 bases, with 14 bases in the junction unmatched. There are 15 amino acids in the CDR3, from cysteine to phenylalanine inclusive. Here the CDR3 DNA is all that survives: 45 bases in frame from base 1. The germline V gene specifies MNHEY as CDR1 and SVGAGI as CDR2. The cohort was made up of hundreds of healthy bone marrow donors. All cohort members were sampled while nominally healthy, although unrecorded immune exposures were likely present. The donor was CMV seronegative and was included in the group of a few hundred seronegative cohort members. A peripheral blood sample was provided by each donor, and peripheral blood mononuclear cells were used for TCR beta sequencing. Genomic DNA was extracted from the blood cell samples with the Qiagen DNeasy Blood Extraction Kit.

Sequenced material: PBMCs. The chain is assembled from TRBV6-5 and TRBJ2-1, with 7 central nucleotides matching TRBD2. The clonotype originates from a female donor in good health and CMV-seronegative. CDR3 loop: CASSPLREYAHEQFF. The bases are TGTGCCAGCAGTCCTCTGCGGGAGTACGCACACGAGCAGTTCTTC.